The 5 T cell receptor beta chains below come from one sample, sequenced in a study of CD8+CD57+ T cells in acquired aplastic anemia. CD8+CD57+ cell expansion, shown by flow cytometry, had occurred in the patients selected for sequencing. CDR3 and TCR beta VDJ profiling relied on genomic DNA as the template. MiXCR, run by TCRdb on the reads, gives a single entry per CDR3 protein. The table has under 350,000 distinct CDR3 sequences, approximately 60% seen once. Sequencing input: sorted CD4+, CD8+, or CD8+CD57+ T cells (not recorded which) from PBMCs. These receptors all come from a human donor with aplastic anemia.

At least ten counts were recorded for this clonotype. The chain employs TRBV12-3 or TRBV12-4 and TRBJ2-3, with D perhaps matching TRBD2 (6 bases). V dropped 6 bases and J dropped 1 base, with 11 bases sitting between them. The CDR3 extends over 14 amino acids. CDR3 region: CASRIGGGTDTQYF. The CDR3, as DNA: TGTGCCAGCAGAATCGGCGGGGGCACAGATACGCAGTATTTT.

The chain has TRBV4-3 and TRBJ2-7; unclear D gene. The CDR3 is 14 amino acids. The V gene lost 1 base and the J gene lost 1 base, with 8 bases spanning the gap. Germline CDR1 is LGHNA and CDR2 is YSLEER. The CDR3 region is CASSQAAASYEQYF. The CDR3 DNA reads TGCGCCAGCAGCCAAGCGGCAGCATCCTACGAGCAGTACTTC.

This chain uses TRBV5-1 with TRBJ1-5; no firm D call. The CDR3 is 15 amino acids. Looked up from germline, CDR1 is SGHRS and CDR2 is YFSETQ. V was pared by 4 bases and J by 6 bases, with 17 bases between. CDR3 loop: CASSKGDVVGQPQHF. In DNA, the CDR3 is TGCGCCAGCAGCAAAGGAGACGTAGTGGGTCAGCCCCAGCATTTT.

This chain connects TRBV7-4 to TRBJ1-1; perhaps TRBD1 as D (5 bases). The CDR3 totals 16 residues. V was clipped by 3 bases and J by 1 base, with 15 bases between them. The germline gives CDR1 SGHVT, CDR2 SQSDAQ. Here the CDR3 reads CASSFGGSGKNTEAFF. The DNA of the CDR3 is TGTGCCAGCAGCTTCGGGGGATCTGGAAAGAACACTGAAGCTTTCTTT.

This chain connects TRBV20-1 to TRBJ1-2; D ambiguous. The V end was cut by 3 bases, the J end by 2 bases, with 10 bases between. Per germline, CDR1 DFQATT and CDR2 SNEGSKA (reference sequence). The CDR3 runs 13 residues. In nucleotides, the CDR3 is TGCAGTGCTAGTGCACGGATAAACTATGGCTACACCTTC. Protein sequence: CSASARINYGYTF.